The subject of this entry is one TCR beta chain. The data were produced by immunoSEQ multiplex PCR, yet TCRdb's version contains in-frame clones alone and is incomplete. The sample lists about 150,000 clones, about four fifths occurring once. The entry originates in a study of blood T cell repertoires in COVID-19. Study-wide background: PBMCs, B-cell-depleted T cells, or T cells were the source of the cDNA or gDNA that made up the material.

The receptor was derived from a woman over 75 with acute or convalescent COVID-19. Sequences were obtained from peripheral blood.

CDR3 region: CASSYSRDRGRAPLHF. The CDR3 DNA sequence: TGTGCCAGCAGTTACTCCCGGGACAGGGGAAGGGCACCCCTCCACTTT. The chain couples TRBV6-5 to TRBJ1-6; 10 bases match TRBD1. This CDR3 comprises 16 residues. With V trimmed by 0 bases and J by 11 bases, 7 bases remained unmatched. CDR1 MNHEY and CDR2 SVGAGI come from the germline V gene.